The next 6 T cell receptor beta chains were all read from a single sample in a study of blood T cells in healthy people across ages (dated by TCRdb to between 2014 and 2016). Receptor libraries were prepared by 5' RACE. Sequencing was performed on an Illumina HiSeq 2500. A second PCR of about 6 to 11 cycles was run with a J-beta primer mix and a sample-barcoded 5' primer. TCRdb itself trimmed the public reads at Q25 with fastp, ran MiXCR and retained productive beta chains. Each CDR3 protein gets just one entry, which takes the most common genes and DNA from the rows behind it. This sample has more than 750,000 distinct CDR3 sequences in its table, and about 27% of those were observed once. The top ten hold 10% of the sample. The same specimen was also included in a second study, on T cells of mothers and their children.

The specimen was blood. The receptors here all came from a woman aged 40 to 50 in good health.

The rearrangement uses TRBV20-1 and TRBJ2-3, with 7 positions matching TRBD2. The CDR3 has 13 residues. V lost 5 bases, J lost 3 bases, and 5 bases stayed unmatched. Germline-derived CDR1 and CDR2 are DFQATT and SNEGSKA (reference sequence). This CDR3 reads CSADRDYTDTQYF. In DNA, the CDR3 is TGCAGTGCTGACCGGGACTATACAGATACGCAGTATTTT.

The chain employs TRBV7-2 and TRBJ1-2; D may be TRBD1 (5 bases). Germline V lookup: CDR1 SGHTA, CDR2 FQGNSA. This CDR3 contains 14 residues. The germline V and J ends were trimmed by 1 base and 5 bases, with 11 bases remaining between them. The DNA for the CDR3 is TGTGCCAGCAGCTTAGGCGACAGTGCTTATGGCTACACCTTC. Its translation: CASSLGDSAYGYTF.

V is TRBV11-2 and J is TRBJ2-7, with unresolved D. The CDR3 contains 12 residues. The germline CDR1 and CDR2 sequences are SGHAT and FQNNGV. V gave up 6 bases and J gave up 5 bases, with 11 bases separating them. CDR3 sequence: CASSSADHEQYF. The CDR3 DNA reads as TGTGCCAGCAGTTCGGCCGACCACGAGCAGTACTTC. The variable domain in full, with the rest retrieved from reference TRBV11-2 and TRBJ2-7, is EAGVAQSPRYKIIEKRQSVAFWCNPISGHATLYWYQQILGQGPKLLIQFQNNGVVDDSQLPKDRFSAERLKGVDSTLKIQPAKLEDSAVYLCASSSADHEQYFGPGTRLTVT.

This clonotype was detected only once. A single base separates this from a much larger clone, so it may be a read error. The chain is built from TRBV6-1 and TRBJ2-1; D assignment may be TRBD1 or TRBD2 (5 bases each). The CDR3 is made up of 14 amino acids. V lost 2 bases to trimming and J lost 13 bases, with 18 bases between them. Germline V gives CDR1 MNHNS, CDR2 SASEGT. The CDR3: CASSEQRGPKTQFF. The CDR3 nucleotides read TGTGCCAGCAGTGAACAGAGGGGTCCCAAGACCCAGTTCTTC.

This clonotype was picked up many times. A read error may produce the germline difference seen at one junction end. The chain joins TRBV4-1 to TRBJ2-3; D remains unclear. Germline V CDR1 and CDR2: MGHRA, YSYEKL. This CDR3 is built from 13 residues. In DNA, the CDR3 is TGTGCCAGCAGCCCCGGGCACACAGATACGCAGTATTTT. It yields the protein CASSPGHTDTQYF.

The chain combines TRBV4-3 with TRBJ1-3, with D unresolved. CDR1 is LGHNA and CDR2 is YSLEER in the germline V gene. V was cut by 1 base and J by 4 bases, with 11 bases left in between. The CDR3 consists of 15 residues. For the CDR3, the DNA is TGCGCCAGCAGCCAAGTTGCGGGCACGGGAAACACCATATATTTT. It encodes CASSQVAGTGNTIYF.